Listed here is a single T cell receptor beta chain. This clone's antigen is unknown. No much larger clonotype is one base removed from it; base qualities were not supplied. The same CDR3 arises from other DNA sequences in this sample as well. In the germline V gene, CDR1 corresponds to SGHRS and CDR2 to YFSETQ. Inclusive of the bounding cysteine and phenylalanine, the CDR3 is 14 residues long. Solely the CDR3 DNA is kept, with 42 bases framed from the first base. V was cut back by 0 bases and J by 4 bases, leaving a gap of 8 bases between them. The entry originates in a study of shared clonotypes between healthy human individuals (dated by TCRdb to 2018 to 2021). A note on the overall study: Three men and a couple of women, aged 18 to 49 years, made up the cohort. To increase sequencing depth and limit assay-specific biases, TCR repertoire library preparation and sequencing were carried out by different laboratories using diverse techniques. Blood TCR repertoires of a handful of healthy adults were deeply sequenced to estimate repertoire size and the extent of clonotype sharing between individuals. Leukapheresis yielded between about 0.85 and 9.5 billion PBMCs per donor.

Study-level results and caveats: Because the study included a small number of donors, the genetic and exposure-history diversity represented was limited. Sampling was limited to blood, and TCR repertoires in tissue likely differ from TCR repertoires in blood. Based on pairwise subsampling, the degree of clonotype sharing among donors was expected to be affected by sequencing depth.

Donors were healthy HIV-negative adults with no recently reported acute infections or vaccinations. All donors were Caucasian adults living in Nashville, Tennessee, USA. For unsorted samples, tens of millions of PBMCs were counted, and genomic DNA was extracted using the QIAamp DNA Blood Mini kit. After blood collection by leukapheresis, PBMCs were isolated using Ficoll-Histopaque density gradient centrifugation and then cryopreserved in the vapor phase of liquid nitrogen. Using the deep immunoSEQ assay, TCR CDR3 regions were amplified from genomic DNA by multiplex PCR. Genomic DNA extracted from each cell subset was distributed evenly over all wells of several immunoSEQ 96-well plates, and each plate served as one replicate. For unsorted PBMC, each replicate PCR was loaded with 300 to 350 ng genomic DNA, equivalent to 25,000 to 35,000 T cell genomes. Ten immunoSEQ deep assay plates were used to sequence unsorted PBMC genomic DNA. Purified libraries were measured with a Qubit 3.0 fluorometer, size-checked on a Bioanalyzer 2100, and measured again with the KAPA Library Quantification kit. Each immunoSEQ 96-well plate was sequenced on its own single-read 150-cycle Illumina NextSeq 550 flow cell. On the study's bioinformatics: Because only junctional sequences without quality scores were contained in the immunoSEQ output, filtering matching that applied to full-length reads could not be performed. To assign V/J genes and CDR3, sequences were annotated using PyIR, a Python wrapper for IgBLAST v1.9, with IMGT germline references. Any read was removed if the V/J assignment was weak (E-value above 1e-6), the CDR3 was missing, or the read contained stop codons, out-of-frame junctions, or ambiguous translated residues. V3J clonotypes were defined as sequences sharing an identical inferred V gene, J gene, and CDR3 amino acid sequence. Percentage overlap between repertoires was calculated by dividing the number of shared unique clonotypes by the size of the smaller repertoire. Repertoire richness was assessed with RTK rarefaction, the Chao1 estimator, and Recon v2.1 estimates of unobserved clonotypes. The table comes from immuneACCESS by way of TCRdb, which keeps in-frame sequences with V and J called. Part of the clones is missing from these tables; in studies checked, under half for an unresolved V gene and the rest for unknown reasons. That table gives V, J and clone size, and the DNA gave D and trimming. The sample contains about half a million clones, more than 75% of them found a single time. Together, the top ten hold about 12% of the sample.

Source material: PBMCs. The origin of this receptor is a woman in her thirties or forties in good health. Some clones in this sample may be carry-over from other donors' samples. The rearrangement combines TRBV5-1 with TRBJ1-3; no D gene is confidently identified. The DNA sequence is TGCGCCAGCAGCTTGGGTGGTCCGGGAAACACCATATATTTT. Its translation is CASSLGGPGNTIYF.